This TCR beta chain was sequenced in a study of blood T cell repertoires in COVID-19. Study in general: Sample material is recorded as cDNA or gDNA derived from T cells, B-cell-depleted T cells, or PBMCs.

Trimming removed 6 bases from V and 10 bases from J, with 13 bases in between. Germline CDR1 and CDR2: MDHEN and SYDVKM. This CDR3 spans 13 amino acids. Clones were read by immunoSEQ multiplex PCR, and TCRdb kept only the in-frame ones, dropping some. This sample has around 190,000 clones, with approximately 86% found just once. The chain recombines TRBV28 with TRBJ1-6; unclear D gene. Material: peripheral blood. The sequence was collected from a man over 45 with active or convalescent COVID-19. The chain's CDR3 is CASRPHGWSPLHF. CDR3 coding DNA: TGTGCCAGCAGACCCCATGGCTGGTCACCCCTCCACTTT.